The 10 T cell receptor beta chains in this list originate from one sample, sequenced in a study of T cell responses to AZD1222 COVID-19 vaccine. Generated by immunoSEQ multiplex PCR, the TCRdb table keeps only in-frame clones and is missing some. The repertoire holds more than 100,000 clones, with 92% as singletons. The sequences come from peripheral blood, collected on day 0 of AZD1222 vaccination. These receptors were obtained from an adult in good health.

DNA for the CDR3: TGTGCCAGTAGTATTTGGGATGGCTACACCTTC. Amino acids: CASSIWDGYTF. V and J are TRBV19 and TRBJ1-2; D is uncertain. Trimming cost V 3 bases and J 6 bases, with 5 bases left between them. The CDR3 extends over 11 amino acids. Germline CDR1 and CDR2: LNHDA and SQIVND (reference sequence).

This chain joins TRBV14 and TRBJ2-7, with 9 positions matching TRBD1. The CDR3 has 15 amino acids. Germline CDR1 is SGHDN and CDR2 is FVKESK. The ends lost 3 bases at V and 4 bases at J; junction bases unmatched: 7. CDR3 DNA: TGTGCCAGCAGCCAGGGGACAGGGAGGCCTTACGAGCAGTACTTC. Translated: CASSQGTGRPYEQYF.

Worth noting for this clone: Other DNA sequences in the sample encode the same CDR3. The chain couples TRBV7-2 to TRBJ2-7, with D possibly matching TRBD1 (5 bases). Looked up from germline, CDR1 is SGHTA and CDR2 is FQGNSA. V was clipped by 1 base and J by 3 bases, with 13 bases between them. The CDR3 is made up of 15 amino acids. The CDR3 sequence is CASSLEVGVIYEQYF. The CDR3 DNA reads TGTGCCAGCAGCTTAGAGGTAGGGGTCATCTACGAGCAGTACTTC.

The gene calls are TRBV27 and TRBJ1-2; 7 bases are a match to TRBD1. This CDR3 comprises 13 residues. V trimming: 3 bases; J trimming: 8 bases; junction bases outside the gene matches: 6. Germline V gene data show CDR1 as MNHEY and CDR2 as SMNVEV (reference sequence). In nucleotides, the CDR3 is TGTGCCAGCAGTTTCCGGGACAGCCGAGGCTACACCTTC. Amino acids: CASSFRDSRGYTF.

V gene TRBV27 combines with J gene TRBJ1-2; the match to TRBD1 covers 7 bases. This CDR3 is built from 14 residues. V was clipped by 3 bases and J by 4 bases; unmatched bases: 5. Germline CDR1 MNHEY, CDR2 SMNVEV (reference sequence). The CDR3 DNA sequence: TGTGCCAGCAGTTTCAAGGGGGCGAGCTATGGCTACACCTTC. Translation: CASSFKGASYGYTF.

The chain joins TRBV5-1 to TRBJ2-2, with 7 bases matching TRBD1. The CDR3 has 17 residues. Looked up from germline, CDR1 is SGHRS and CDR2 is YFSETQ. V was pared by 0 bases and J by 0 bases, with 5 bases of the junction left unmatched. CDR3 sequence reads: CASSLATGQTNTGELFF. The CDR3 nucleotides are TGCGCCAGCAGCTTGGCAACGGGACAGACGAACACCGGGGAGCTGTTTTTT.

The chain recombines TRBV7-2 with TRBJ1-6; D is unresolved. Deletions cut 4 bases from V and 10 bases from J, with 14 bases between. This CDR3 has 14 residues. Germline CDR1 is SGHTA and CDR2 is FQGNSA. The CDR3 sequence: CASSSSRSRSPLHF. CDR3 bases: TGTGCCAGCAGCTCCTCACGTTCCCGGTCACCCCTCCACTTT. The full variable domain, its missing parts supplied by reference TRBV7-2 and TRBJ1-6, is GAGVSQSPSNKVTEKGKDVELRCDPISGHTALYWYRQSLGQGLEFLIYFQGNSAPDKSGLPSDRFSAERTGGSVSTLTIQRTQQEDSAVYLCASSSSRSRSPLHFGNGTRLTVT.

The chain couples TRBV5-1 to TRBJ1-1; TRBD1 is a possible D gene (5 bases). Germline lookup yields CDR1 SGHRS and CDR2 YFSETQ. The CDR3 contains 13 residues. V was pared by 4 bases and J by 6 bases, with 13 bases between. This chain's CDR3 is CASSVPGTAEAFF. CDR3 sequence (DNA): TGCGCCAGCAGCGTCCCCGGGACCGCTGAAGCTTTCTTT. The full variable domain, in which reference TRBV5-1 and TRBJ1-1 provide the parts outside the CDR3, is KAGVTQTPRYLIKTRGQQVTLSCSPISGHRSVSWYQQTPGQGLQFLFEYFSETQRNKGNFPGRFSGRQFSNSRSEMNVSTLELGDSALYLCASSVPGTAEAFFGQGTRLTVV.

This chain connects TRBV7-9 to TRBJ1-1; 7 bases are shared with TRBD1. The CDR3 totals 15 residues. Germline V lookup: CDR1 SEHNR, CDR2 FQNEAQ (reference sequence). V gave up 9 bases and J gave up 6 bases; unmatched junction bases: 16. The CDR3 nucleotides are TGTGCCAGTACCGGGACAGTAGGGTTGCTCGCTGAAGCTTTCTTT. Translated: CASTGTVGLLAEAFF.

V gene TRBV6-5 combines with J gene TRBJ1-3, with no clear D. From germline, CDR1 is MNHEY and CDR2 SVGAGI. Trimming removed 0 bases at V and 1 base at J, with 7 bases between. This CDR3 is built from 15 residues. CDR3 amino acids: CASSYSYPSGNTIYF. For the CDR3, the DNA is TGTGCCAGCAGTTACTCGTACCCTTCTGGAAACACCATATATTTT.